Shown below are 10 T cell receptor beta chains from a single sample sequenced in a study of T cells expressing NK-cell markers. TCRdb re-analyzed the 5' RACE reads; it lists each CDR3 protein once, without DNA. The sample has around 550,000 distinct CDR3 sequences. Sequencing used blood T cells: a sorted CD56 or NKG2C T cell subset, CD4+ or CD8+ T cells, or bulk PBMC T cells (not recorded which). The receptors were sampled from a man between 18 and 29 years old in good health.

CDR3 in amino acids: CSVEGDRSSGANVLTF. The rearrangement joins TRBV29-1 to TRBJ2-6; the D call from TCRdb, TRBD1, cannot be confirmed without DNA. The length of the CDR3 is 16 residues. CDR1 is SQVTM and CDR2 is ANQGSEA in the germline V gene.

The rearrangement links TRBV20-1 to TRBJ2-7; TCRdb returns TRBD1, unconfirmable since there is no DNA. The CDR3 is 14 residues long. CDR1 is DFQATT, CDR2 SNEGSKA, per germline (reference sequence). This chain's CDR3 is CSALTGRSSYEQYF.

V is TRBV5-1 and J is TRBJ1-1; the D call from TCRdb, TRBD1, cannot be confirmed without DNA. The CDR3 runs 13 residues. Germline loops: CDR1 SGHRS, CDR2 YFSETQ. The CDR3 protein is CASSSTGGTEAFF.

V usage is TRBV6-2 or TRBV6-3 and J usage is TRBJ2-2; TCRdb's assignment of TRBD2 cannot be checked, as there is no DNA. The germline gives CDR1 MNHEY, CDR2 SVGEGT. The CDR3 spans 16 residues. The CDR3 here is CASSSFKREPTGELFF.

The J gene is TRBJ2-2, the V gene TRBV3-1; without DNA, the TCRdb call of TRBD1 cannot be checked. The CDR3 has 16 residues. Germline CDR1 and CDR2: LGHDT and YNNKEL (reference sequence). CDR3 sequence reads: CASSQGTPPKSWELFF.

The chain couples TRBV20-1 to TRBJ1-1; no DNA is available, so the TRBD1 call from TCRdb remains unchecked. CDR1 is DFQATT and CDR2 is SNEGSKA in the germline V gene (reference sequence). This CDR3 is built from 14 residues. CDR3 protein: CSANFRTGRTEAFF.

The chain joins TRBV12-3 or TRBV12-4 to TRBJ2-7. The CDR3 runs 14 residues. The CDR3 here is CASRAPLRAYEQYF.

The chain employs TRBV3-1 and TRBJ2-3; TCRdb proposes TRBD2, but this gene call is untestable without DNA. The CDR3 runs to 16 residues. Germline CDR1 reads LGHDT; CDR2 reads YNNKEL (reference sequence). This CDR3 reads CASSRTSGTLTDTQYF.

The chain uses TRBV5-5 and TRBJ2-7; TCRdb proposes TRBD1, but this gene call is untestable without DNA. This CDR3 comprises 15 residues. Germline V gene lookup returns CDR1 SGHKS and CDR2 YYEKEE (reference sequence). The CDR3 reads CASSFTEGWSYEQYF.

The rearrangement joins TRBV12-3 or TRBV12-4 to TRBJ2-1; TCRdb's D call of TRBD2 is untestable without DNA. The CDR3 covers 16 residues. CDR3: CASTPQGLAGDREQFF.